Listed here is a single T cell receptor beta chain. Its antigen is currently unknown. Libraries were prepared by immunoSEQ multiplex PCR; TCRdb keeps only in-frame clonotypes and omits some of them. The table shows tens of thousands of clones, with around 88% occurring only once. The source of the sample is a study of OX40 agonist ivuxolimab in advanced cancers. Findings of the study overall: At doses 0.1 to 3.0 mg/kg, CD4+ and CD8+ clones expanded. CD4+ T cells averaged fewer expanded clones than CD8+ T cells.

Trimming left V 7 bases short and J 5 bases short, with 20 bases between. Germline values: CDR1 MNHNS, CDR2 SASEGT. The CDR3 is made up of 15 amino acids. The sample here was CD4+ or CD8+ T cells sorted from blood, taken in a trial of the OX40 agonist ivuxolimab. The chain recombines TRBV6-1 with TRBJ2-5; the D gene is possibly TRBD2 (6 bases). This sequence was found in an adult with an advanced solid tumor such as melanoma, head and neck, liver or kidney cancer. The CDR3 protein is CASTPNWGVWETQYF. DNA for the CDR3: TGTGCCAGCACCCCTAATTGGGGGGTGTGGGAGACCCAGTACTTC.